This TCR beta chain is from a study of CD8 T cells in Susac syndrome. For the study at large: Treatment at blood withdrawal was none, corticosteroids, or intravenous immunoglobulin alone in Susac syndrome patients.

A single count supports this clonotype. RNA totalling about 0.5 to 1 ug underwent reverse transcription with random hexamers. TCRdb redid the calling of the immunoSEQ multiplex PCR reads with MiXCR, one entry per CDR3 protein. This sample has under 200,000 distinct CDR3 sequences; roughly 95% occur once, and the top ten carry roughly 0.093%. V lost 2 bases, J lost 0 bases, and 12 bases lay in between. The CDR3 is 15 residues long. In germline, CDR1 is GTSNPN, CDR2 SVGIG (reference sequence). V and J are TRBV30 and TRBJ2-3; D uncertain. The specimen sequenced was CD4+ T cells from PBMCs. This receptor was obtained from a human donor with Susac syndrome. CDR3 loop: CAWSLWSTSTDTQYF. The CDR3 DNA is TGTGCCTGGAGTTTGTGGAGCACTAGCACAGATACGCAGTATTTT.